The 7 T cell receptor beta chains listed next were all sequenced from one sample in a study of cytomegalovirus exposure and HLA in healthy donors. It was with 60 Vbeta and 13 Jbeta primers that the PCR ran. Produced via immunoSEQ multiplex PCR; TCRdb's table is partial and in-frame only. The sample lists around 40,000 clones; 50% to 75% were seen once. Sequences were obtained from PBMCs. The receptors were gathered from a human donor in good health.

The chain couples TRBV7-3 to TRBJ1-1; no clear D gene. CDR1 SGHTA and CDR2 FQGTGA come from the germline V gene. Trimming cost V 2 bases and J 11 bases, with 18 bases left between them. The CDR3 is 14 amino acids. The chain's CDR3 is CASSLGGSRGDAFF. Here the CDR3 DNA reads TGTGCCAGCAGCTTAGGTGGGTCCAGAGGAGATGCTTTCTTT.

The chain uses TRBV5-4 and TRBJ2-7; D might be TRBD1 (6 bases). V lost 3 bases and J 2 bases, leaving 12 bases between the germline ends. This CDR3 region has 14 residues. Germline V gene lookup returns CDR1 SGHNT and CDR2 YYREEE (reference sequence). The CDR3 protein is CASSYGQRTYEQYF. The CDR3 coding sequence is TGTGCCAGCAGCTATGGACAGCGGACCTACGAGCAGTACTTC. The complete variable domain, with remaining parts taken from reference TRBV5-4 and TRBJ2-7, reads ETGVTQSPTHLIKTRGQQVTLRCSSQSGHNTVSWYQQALGQGPQFIFQYYREEENGRGNFPPRFSGLQFPNYSSELNVNALELDDSALYLCASSYGQRTYEQYFGPGTRLTVT.

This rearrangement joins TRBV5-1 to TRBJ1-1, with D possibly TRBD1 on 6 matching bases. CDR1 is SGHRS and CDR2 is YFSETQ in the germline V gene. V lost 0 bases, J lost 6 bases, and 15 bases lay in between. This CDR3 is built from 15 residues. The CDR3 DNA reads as TGCGCCAGCAGCTTGGGGCTGGACAGTAACTCTGAAGCTTTCTTT. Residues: CASSLGLDSNSEAFF.

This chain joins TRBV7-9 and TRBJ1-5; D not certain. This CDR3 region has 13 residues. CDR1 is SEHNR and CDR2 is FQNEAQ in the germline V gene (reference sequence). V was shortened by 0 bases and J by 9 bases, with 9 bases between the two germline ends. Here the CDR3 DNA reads TGTGCCAGCAGCTTAGCGCGCGATCGGCCCCAGCATTTT. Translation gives CASSLARDRPQHF.

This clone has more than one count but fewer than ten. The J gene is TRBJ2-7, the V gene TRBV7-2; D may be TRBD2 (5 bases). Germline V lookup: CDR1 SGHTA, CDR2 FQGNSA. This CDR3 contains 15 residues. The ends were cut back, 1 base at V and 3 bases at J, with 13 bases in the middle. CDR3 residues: CASSLEWGALYEQYF. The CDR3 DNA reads TGTGCCAGCAGCTTAGAGTGGGGAGCCCTCTACGAGCAGTACTTC.

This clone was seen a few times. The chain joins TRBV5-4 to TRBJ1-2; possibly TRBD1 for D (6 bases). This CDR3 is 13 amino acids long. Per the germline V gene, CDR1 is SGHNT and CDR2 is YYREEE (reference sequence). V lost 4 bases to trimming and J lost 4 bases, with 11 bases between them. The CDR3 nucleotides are TGTGCCAGCAGCGTAGGACAGCGCTATGGCTACACCTTC. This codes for CASSVGQRYGYTF.

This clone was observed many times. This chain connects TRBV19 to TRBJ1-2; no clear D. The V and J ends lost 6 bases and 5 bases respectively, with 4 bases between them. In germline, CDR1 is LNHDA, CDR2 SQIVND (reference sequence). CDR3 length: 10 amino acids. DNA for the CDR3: TGTGCCAGTAGACATTATGGCTACACCTTC. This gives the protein CASRHYGYTF.